This is a list of T cell receptor beta chains from one sample in a study of T cell responses to AZD1222 COVID-19 vaccine. The data were produced by immunoSEQ multiplex PCR, yet TCRdb's version contains in-frame clones alone and is incomplete. The sample consists of fewer than 200,000 clones, 80% to 95% of them appearing once. The starting material was peripheral blood, obtained on day 0 of AZD1222 vaccination. The receptors were gathered from an adult in good health. The CDR3 runs from the conserved cysteine through the conserved F or W. D genes are given only for firm matches. Size tells how often a clone was seen (once, few, many) or the class of an expanded clone, and some rows leave it out.

>TRBV19|15|-|TRBD1|TRBJ2-4
TGTGCCAGTAGTATAGGGGACAGGGGCATGGGCATTCAGTACTTC
CASSIGDRGMGIQYF
>TRBV12-5|14|once|TRBD1|TRBJ1-1
TGTGCTAGTGGTTCGGGACAGGGTAACACTGAAGCTTTCTTT
CASGSGQGNTEAFF
>TRBV2|15|once|-|TRBJ2-2
TGTGCCAGCAGTGAATCGGGCACCTACACCGGGGAGCTGTTTTTT
CASSESGTYTGELFF
>TRBV6-2/TRBV6-3|14|-|TRBD2|TRBJ2-5
TGTGCCAGCAGTCGGACTAGCCCCCAAGAGACCCAGTACTTC
CASSRTSPQETQYF
>TRBV5-1|16|-|TRBD1|TRBJ1-2
TGCGCCAGCAGCTTACGGTTGGACAGGCCCAACTATGGCTACACCTTC
CASSLRLDRPNYGYTF
>TRBV2|14|-|-|TRBJ1-5
TGTGCCAGCAGTGAGGGGGTGGGGGGGCAGCCCCAGCATTTT
CASSEGVGGQPQHF
>TRBV9|13|-|-|TRBJ2-7
TGTGCCAGCAGCGTAGTGCTAGGGAGCGAGCAGTACTTC
CASSVVLGSEQYF
>TRBV3-1/TRBV3-2|16|-|-|TRBJ1-5
TGTGCCAGCAGCCAAGATGTCGGGGGATGGTCGCAGCCCCAGCATTTT
CASSQDVGGWSQPQHF
>TRBV12-5|14|-|-|TRBJ2-1
TGTGCTAGTGGCGGACAGCTCTCCTACAATGAGCAGTTCTTC
CASGGQLSYNEQFF
>TRBV9|12|-|-|TRBJ2-5
TGTGCCAGCAGCGTAGATCGGGAGACCCAGTACTTC
CASSVDRETQYF
>TRBV6-6|15|-|-|TRBJ2-2
TGTGCCAGCAACCAACCACGGACCCTTGCCGGGGAGCTGTTTTTT
CASNQPRTLAGELFF